The next 18 T cell receptor beta chains were all read from a single sample in a study of patients and donors after allogeneic stem cell transplantation. TCRdb analysed the RT-PCR reads with MiXCR anew, one entry per CDR3 protein. The data contain about 40,000 distinct CDR3 sequences, roughly 30% of them seen just once; the ten biggest clones take up roughly 70%. The sequenced sample consisted of blood, either unsorted or a sorted T cell fraction (not recorded which). The receptors come from a human donor who was either an allogeneic HSCT recipient or a stem cell or donor lymphocyte infusion donor (not recorded which). It is not recorded whose cells these are; they may come from a transplant donor.

This clonotype was recorded a few times. The chain links TRBV28 to TRBJ1-1; the D is unclear. Trimming left V 3 bases short and J 10 bases short, with 12 bases between. The germline gives CDR1 MDHEN, CDR2 SYDVKM. The CDR3 length is 12 residues. The CDR3 bases are TGTGCCAGCAGTTTGCGGCCCCCTCCAGCTTTCTTT. Amino acids: CASSLRPPPAFF. Full variable domain (remainder filled in from reference TRBV28 and TRBJ1-1): DVKVTQSSRYLVKRTGEKVFLECVQDMDHENMFWYRQDPGLGLRLIYFSYDVKMKEKGDIPEGYSVSREKKERFSLILESASTNQTSMYLCASSLRPPPAFFGQGTRLTVV.

This clonotype was counted a few times. The rearrangement joins TRBV4-1 to TRBJ2-7; D uncertain. Looked up from germline, CDR1 is MGHRA and CDR2 is YSYEKL. The CDR3 runs to 14 residues. Between the trimmed V and J ends, which lost 0 bases and 3 bases, there was a span of 9 bases. The CDR3 is CASSQESRFYEQYF. CDR3 bases: TGCGCCAGCAGCCAAGAGTCCAGATTCTACGAGCAGTACTTC.

The V and J genes are TRBV20-1 and TRBJ2-7, with unresolved D. Germline loops: CDR1 DFQATT, CDR2 SNEGSKA (reference sequence). The CDR3 contains 14 residues. The V end lost 0 bases, the J end lost 3 bases, and 12 bases lay between the germline ends. CDR3 region: CSARDRRNYYEQYF. CDR3 coding DNA: TGCAGTGCTAGAGATAGGAGAAACTACTACGAGCAGTACTTC.

This clonotype was found once. V and J are TRBV7-9 and TRBJ2-3; no reliable D call. V lost 5 bases, J lost 5 bases, and 8 bases lay in between. This CDR3 has 12 residues. Germline V gene data show CDR1 as SEHNR and CDR2 as FQNEAQ (reference sequence). CDR3 region: CASSPAQDTQYF. Written as DNA, the CDR3 is TGTGCCAGCAGCCCCGCACAAGATACGCAGTATTTT.

This clonotype was detected once. One junction end disagrees with the germline gene, perhaps due to a read error. In nucleotides, the CDR3 is TGTGCCAGCAGTATATGGTCCCCGGCATTGGGGACCCAGTACTTC. It yields the protein CASSIWSPALGTQYF. The rearrangement joins TRBV28 to TRBJ2-5; the D is unclear. CDR1 and CDR2 (germline): MDHEN, SYDVKM. This CDR3 comprises 15 residues. Full variable domain (missing parts from reference TRBV28 and TRBJ2-5): DVKVTQSSRYLVKRTGEKVFLECVQDMDHENMFWYRQDPGLGLRLIYFSYDVKMKEKGDIPEGYSVSREKKERFSLILESASTNQTSMYLCASSIWSPALGTQYFGPGTRLLVL.

At least ten counts were recorded for this clonotype. In DNA form, the CDR3 reads TGTGCCAGCAGCCAAGTTCTGTTAGGAGGGCGGCCTGAAGCTTTCTTT. It is translated as CASSQVLLGGRPEAFF. V and J are TRBV4-2 and TRBJ1-1; the D is unclear. Germline V CDR1 and CDR2: LGHNA, YNFKEQ. With 1 base removed from V and 6 bases from J, the gap between germline ends came to 18 bases. The CDR3 spans 16 residues.

With respect to this clonotype: Since the CDR3 does not end with the conserved phenylalanine or tryptophan, this likely comes from a read error. The chain has TRBV18 and TRBJ2-3, with TRBD2 matching 10 bases. V lost 3 bases and J lost 6; bases outside the gene matches: 9. The CDR3 is made up of 16 amino acids. Per germline, CDR1 KGHSH and CDR2 LQKENI. The CDR3 loop is CASSPSASGSGDTQYL. The CDR3 nucleotides read TGTGCCAGCTCACCCTCCGCTAGCGGGAGTGGCGATACGCAGTATTTG.

CDR3: CASSTDRGFFGYTF. The CDR3 DNA sequence: TGTGCCAGCAGTACGGACAGGGGTTTTTTCGGCTACACCTTC. The chain has TRBV6-6 and TRBJ1-2; 9 bases are a match to TRBD1. The germline V gene encodes CDR1 MNHNY and CDR2 SVGAGI (reference sequence). The CDR3 contains 14 residues. V trimming: 5 bases; J trimming: 8 bases; junction bases outside the gene matches: 9.

This sequence joins TRBV10-3 and TRBJ1-3, with TRBD1 matching 7 bases. CDR1 and CDR2 from the germline V gene are ENHRY and SYGVKD. The CDR3 covers 14 residues. The trim removed 5 bases at V and 4 bases at J, leaving 5 bases unmatched. As DNA, the CDR3 is TGTGCCATCAGTACAGGGGTTTACGGAAACACCATATATTTT. Translating gives CAISTGVYGNTIYF.

The chain couples TRBV5-1 to TRBJ2-3, with D perhaps matching TRBD1 or TRBD2 (5 bases each). V was shortened by 4 bases and J by 0 bases, with 9 bases between the two germline ends. The CDR3 runs 14 residues. From germline, CDR1 is SGHRS and CDR2 YFSETQ. CDR3 nucleotide sequence: TGCGCCAGCAGCCCCCGGGACAGCACAGATACGCAGTATTTT. Protein: CASSPRDSTDTQYF.

V gene TRBV12-3 or TRBV12-4 combines with J gene TRBJ1-1; 12 bases line up with TRBD1. The CDR3 contains 15 residues. The trim removed 0 bases at V and 8 bases at J, leaving 4 bases unmatched. Written as DNA, the CDR3 is TGTGCCAGCAGTTTAGCGGGACAGGGGGCGTCGGAAGCTTTCTTT. Protein: CASSLAGQGASEAFF.

This clonotype was seen only a few times. J is TRBJ1-2 and V is TRBV12-3 or TRBV12-4; no firm D call. This CDR3 has 13 amino acids. V lost 8 bases and J lost 10, with 20 bases in between. The CDR3 sequence is CASLTLWGGNYTF. The CDR3 bases are TGTGCCAGCCTCACCTTGTGGGGAGGGAACTACACCTTC.

A few counts support this clonotype. The chain couples TRBV9 to TRBJ2-7, with D unclear. CDR3 length: 12 amino acids. The V gene lost 0 bases and the J gene lost 4 bases, with 5 bases spanning the gap. Germline CDR1 is SGDLS and CDR2 is YYNGEE. The CDR3 nucleotides are TGTGCCAGCAGCGTAGGAGAGTACGAGCAGTACTTC. As protein: CASSVGEYEQYF.

This chain joins TRBV12-3 or TRBV12-4 and TRBJ2-3; the D gene is possibly TRBD2 (6 bases). Trimming cost V 4 bases and J 2 bases, with 13 bases left between them. The CDR3 length is 15 residues. The CDR3 DNA is TGTGCCAGCAGTTCCGGGACTTTCAACACAGATACGCAGTATTTT. It specifies CASSSGTFNTDTQYF.

This clonotype has more than one count but fewer than ten. The V and J genes are TRBV19 and TRBJ1-1; no reliable D call. Germline assignment: CDR1 LNHDA and CDR2 SQIVND (reference sequence). V lost 5 bases, J lost 0 bases, and 4 bases lay in between. CDR3 length equals 12 residues. DNA of the CDR3: TGTGCCAGTAGTCGCGTGAACACTGAAGCTTTCTTT. Residues: CASSRVNTEAFF.

This clonotype was detected a few times. This chain uses TRBV11-2 with TRBJ1-4, with D perhaps matching TRBD1 (5 bases). V was trimmed by 1 base and J by 10 bases, leaving 13 bases between them. The CDR3 contains 14 residues. From germline, CDR1 is SGHAT and CDR2 FQNNGV. This CDR3 reads CASSLVDSWGKLFF. CDR3 coding DNA: TGTGCCAGCAGCTTAGTAGACAGCTGGGGAAAACTGTTTTTT.

The rearrangement joins TRBV5-1 to TRBJ2-1; D gene uncertain. The CDR3 has 17 residues. V gave up 9 bases and J gave up 0 bases, with 22 bases separating them. From germline, CDR1 is SGHRS and CDR2 YFSETQ. This chain's CDR3 is CATSDQPRTSSYNEQFF. The CDR3 nucleotides read TGCGCCACCTCTGATCAGCCCAGGACCAGCTCCTACAATGAGCAGTTCTTC.

V and J are TRBV7-2 and TRBJ1-1; D not resolved. Between the trimmed V and J ends, which lost 2 bases and 3 bases, there was a span of 7 bases. The CDR3 spans 13 residues. Germline lookup yields CDR1 SGHTA and CDR2 FQGNSA. For the CDR3, the DNA is TGTGCCAGCAGCTTACCCCCTCACACTGAAGCTTTCTTT. This translates into CASSLPPHTEAFF.